This T cell receptor beta chain was sequenced in a study of blood T cells in healthy people across ages. Study-level points and caveats: Diversity of TCR beta per million T cells declined in a roughly linear way with age.

Germline CDR1 KGHSH, CDR2 LQKENI. The CDR3 is 13 residues long. With respect to this clonotype: The antigen is undetermined.

Next came a second PCR, run for about 7 to 12 cycles, which used a sample-barcoded 5' primer along with a J-beta primer mix. TCRdb independently ran MiXCR on the 5' RACE reads; one entry per CDR3 protein. The sample has some 1,800,000 distinct CDR3 sequences; more than 35% are singletons. The rearrangement uses TRBV18 and TRBJ2-5, with unresolved D. The tail of the sequence fits TRBJ2-7 better, so the J call may be wrong. Source material: blood. The TCR sequence derives from a human donor in good health. As DNA, the CDR3 is TGTGCCAGCTCACGGGCGGAAACCTACGAGCAGTACTTC. Protein: CASSRAETYEQYF.